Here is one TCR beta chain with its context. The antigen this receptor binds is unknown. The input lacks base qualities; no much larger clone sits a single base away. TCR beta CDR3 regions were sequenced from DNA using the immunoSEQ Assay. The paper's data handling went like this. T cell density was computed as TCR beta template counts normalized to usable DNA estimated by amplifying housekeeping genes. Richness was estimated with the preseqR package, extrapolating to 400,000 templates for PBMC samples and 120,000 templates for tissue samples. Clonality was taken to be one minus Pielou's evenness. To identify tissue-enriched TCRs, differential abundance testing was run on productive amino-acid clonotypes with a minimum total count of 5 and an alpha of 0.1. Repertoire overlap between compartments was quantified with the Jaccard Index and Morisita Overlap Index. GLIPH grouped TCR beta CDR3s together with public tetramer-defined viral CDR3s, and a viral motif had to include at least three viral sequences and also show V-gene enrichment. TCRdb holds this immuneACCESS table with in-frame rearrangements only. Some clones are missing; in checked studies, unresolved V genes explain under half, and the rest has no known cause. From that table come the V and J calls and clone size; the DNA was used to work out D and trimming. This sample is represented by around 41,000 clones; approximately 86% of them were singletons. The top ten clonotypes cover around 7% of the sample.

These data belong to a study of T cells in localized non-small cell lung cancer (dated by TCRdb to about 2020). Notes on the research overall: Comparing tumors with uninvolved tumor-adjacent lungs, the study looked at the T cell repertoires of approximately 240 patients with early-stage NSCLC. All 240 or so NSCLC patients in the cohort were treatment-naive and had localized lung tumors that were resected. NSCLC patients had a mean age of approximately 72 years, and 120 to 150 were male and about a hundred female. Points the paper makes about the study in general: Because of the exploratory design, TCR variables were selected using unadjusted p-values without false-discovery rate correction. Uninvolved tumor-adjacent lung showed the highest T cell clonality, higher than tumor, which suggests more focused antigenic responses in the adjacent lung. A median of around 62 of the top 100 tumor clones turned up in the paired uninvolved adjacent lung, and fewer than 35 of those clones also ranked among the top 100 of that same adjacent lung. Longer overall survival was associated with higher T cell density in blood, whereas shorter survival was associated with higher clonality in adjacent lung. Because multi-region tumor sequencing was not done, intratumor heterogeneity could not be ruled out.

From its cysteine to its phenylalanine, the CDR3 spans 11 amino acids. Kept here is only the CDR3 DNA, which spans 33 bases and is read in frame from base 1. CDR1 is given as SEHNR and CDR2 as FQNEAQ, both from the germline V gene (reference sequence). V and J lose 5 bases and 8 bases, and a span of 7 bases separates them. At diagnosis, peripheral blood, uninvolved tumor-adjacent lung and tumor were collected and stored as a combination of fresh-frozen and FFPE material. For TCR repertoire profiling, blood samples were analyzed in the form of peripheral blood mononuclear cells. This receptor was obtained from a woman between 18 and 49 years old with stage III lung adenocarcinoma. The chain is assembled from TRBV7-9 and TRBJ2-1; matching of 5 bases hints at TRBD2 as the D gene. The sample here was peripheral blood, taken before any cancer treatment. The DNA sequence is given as TGTGCCAGCAGCCCGGGGTATGAGCAGTTCTTC. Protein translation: CASSPGYEQFF.